Listed here are 22 T cell receptor beta chains from one sample, sequenced in a study of blood T cells in healthy people across ages. Through a sample-barcoded 5' primer and a J-beta primer mix, a second PCR was run for roughly 6 to 12 cycles. TCRdb fed the 5' RACE reads into MiXCR, producing one record per CDR3 protein. The table includes some 1,500,000 distinct CDR3 sequences, approximately 43% detected once. Sequencing was done on a sample of blood. The receptors here all came from a woman under 30 in good health.

The gene calls are TRBV19 and TRBJ2-1; D ambiguous. Trimming took off 3 bases at V and 4 bases at J, with 10 bases between the two ends. Germline V gene data show CDR1 as LNHDA and CDR2 as SQIVND (reference sequence). The CDR3 runs 14 residues. CDR3 sequence (DNA): TGTGCCAGTAGTATGACCCTTGGGTACAATGAGCAGTTCTTC. Translated: CASSMTLGYNEQFF. Filled out from reference TRBV19 and TRBJ2-1, the complete variable domain reads DGGITQSPKYLFRKEGQNVTLSCEQNLNHDAMYWYRQDPGQGLRLIYYSQIVNDFQKGDIAEGYSVSREKKESFPLTVTSAQKNPTAFYLCASSMTLGYNEQFFGPGTRLTVL.

This clonotype was observed a handful of times. The chain employs TRBV7-9 and TRBJ2-1, with 7 positions matching TRBD1. The CDR3 is made up of 17 amino acids. The germline V gene encodes CDR1 SEHNR and CDR2 FQNEAQ (reference sequence). J lost 2 bases, V lost 7 bases, and 14 bases had no gene match. The CDR3 sequence: CASNPSLWTGAYNEQFF. CDR3 bases: TGTGCCAGCAACCCGTCTTTGTGGACAGGCGCCTACAATGAGCAGTTCTTC. The whole variable domain, remainder taken from reference TRBV7-9 and TRBJ2-1, is DTGVSQNPRHKITKRGQNVTFRCDPISEHNRLYWYRQTLGQGPEFLTYFQNEAQLEKSRLLSDRFSAERPKGSFSTLEIQRTEQGDSAMYLCASNPSLWTGAYNEQFFGPGTRLTVL.

This clonotype was counted many times. The rearrangement joins TRBV4-3 to TRBJ2-1, with D tentatively TRBD1 (5 bases). The germline V and J ends were trimmed by 1 base and 7 bases, with 5 bases remaining between them. The CDR3 spans 12 residues. The V gene's germline CDR1 is LGHNA and CDR2 YSLEER. As DNA, the CDR3 is TGCGCCAGCAGCCAAGCAGGGAATGAGCAGTTCTTC. As protein: CASSQAGNEQFF.

J is TRBJ1-2 and V is TRBV7-9, with a possible D match to TRBD1 (5 bases). Deletions cut 10 bases from V and 8 bases from J, with 20 bases between. Germline CDR1 is SEHNR and CDR2 is FQNEAQ (reference sequence). The CDR3 runs to 13 residues. The CDR3 DNA is TGTGCCACCTCCACGGGGAGAGGGGAGGGCTACACCTTC. Encoded protein: CATSTGRGEGYTF.

The table lists this clonotype with a few counts. The J gene is TRBJ1-4, the V gene TRBV7-2; possible D gene TRBD1, 6 bases. This CDR3 is 16 amino acids long. Trimming stripped 3 bases from V and 3 bases from J, with 14 bases between. Per the germline V gene, CDR1 is SGHTA and CDR2 is FQGNSA. This CDR3 reads CASSLAPDRPNEKLFF. For the CDR3, the DNA is TGTGCCAGCAGCTTGGCCCCAGACAGGCCTAATGAAAAACTGTTTTTT.

The chain uses TRBV27 and TRBJ2-7; TRBD1 matches at 7 bases. The trim removed 4 bases at V and 5 bases at J, leaving 11 bases unmatched. Germline V lookup: CDR1 MNHEY, CDR2 SMNVEV (reference sequence). The CDR3 extends over 15 amino acids. The CDR3 DNA is TGTGCCAGCAGTTCGCCGGGACAGTTACCGCACGAGCAGTACTTC. Protein sequence: CASSSPGQLPHEQYF.

The chain has TRBV3-1 and TRBJ2-3, with TRBD2 matching 8 bases. V was clipped by 0 bases and J by 5 bases; unmatched bases: 4. CDR1 and CDR2 (germline): LGHDT, YNNKEL (reference sequence). This CDR3 contains 15 residues. This chain's CDR3 is CASSQDGRGRDTQYF. As DNA, the CDR3 is TGTGCCAGCAGCCAAGACGGGAGGGGCCGAGATACGCAGTATTTT.

There are a few counts of this clonotype. This chain connects TRBV7-9 to TRBJ2-1; a weak D match, TRBD2 (6 bases). The CDR3 is 17 residues long. V was pared by 5 bases and J by 4 bases, with 21 bases between. CDR1 is SEHNR, CDR2 FQNEAQ, per germline (reference sequence). CDR3 sequence reads: CASSPSVRGKHYNEQFF. The CDR3 nucleotides read TGTGCCAGCAGCCCATCGGTGCGCGGGAAACATTACAATGAGCAGTTCTTC.

CDR3 loop: CSARDGRGPNYGYTF. CDR3 sequence (DNA): TGCAGTGCTAGAGATGGTAGGGGGCCGAACTATGGCTACACCTTC. The chain joins TRBV20-1 to TRBJ1-2, with 7 positions matching TRBD1. Germline CDR1 reads DFQATT; CDR2 reads SNEGSKA (reference sequence). With 0 bases clipped from V and 2 bases from J, the junction kept 6 bases outside the gene matches. The length of the CDR3 is 15 residues.

This rearrangement joins TRBV20-1 to TRBJ2-3; 9 bases match TRBD2. V trimming: 5 bases; J trimming: 8 bases; junction bases outside the gene matches: 11. Germline V gives CDR1 DFQATT, CDR2 SNEGSKA (reference sequence). There are 14 residues in the CDR3. CDR3 DNA: TGCAGTGCTCCCGGGGTAGCGGGGGTAGGTACGCAGTATTTT. Its translation is CSAPGVAGVGTQYF.

There are a few counts of this clonotype. The V gene is TRBV14, the J gene TRBJ2-5; D is unclear. V lost 1 base, J lost 6 bases, and 6 bases lay in between. The CDR3 has 12 residues. Germline CDR1 and CDR2: SGHDN and FVKESK. The CDR3: CASSQVRQTQYF. The CDR3 DNA sequence: TGTGCCAGCAGCCAAGTGAGGCAGACCCAGTACTTC.

This chain uses TRBV27 with TRBJ1-1; 9 bases fit TRBD1. The germline gives CDR1 MNHEY, CDR2 SMNVEV (reference sequence). V shed 5 bases, J shed 0 bases, and the junction held 10 bases outside the gene matches. The CDR3 is made up of 17 amino acids. The CDR3 loop is CASSPGTGKRMNTEAFF. The CDR3 DNA is TGTGCCAGCAGTCCGGGGACAGGGAAGCGAATGAACACTGAAGCTTTCTTT.

This chain uses TRBV4-3 with TRBJ2-5; perhaps TRBD1 as D (5 bases). The CDR3 loop spans 17 amino acids. V dropped 4 bases and J dropped 2 bases, with 20 bases sitting between them. CDR1 and CDR2 from the germline V gene are LGHNA and YSLEER. DNA of the CDR3: TGCGCCAGCAGCCCTTGGCTGGACACCCAGGAACAAGAGACCCAGTACTTC. Amino acid sequence: CASSPWLDTQEQETQYF.

A few counts support this clonotype. J is TRBJ2-6 and V is TRBV20-1; D might be TRBD2 (5 bases). The CDR3 consists of 14 residues. CDR1 DFQATT and CDR2 SNEGSKA come from the germline V gene (reference sequence). Trimming pared 3 bases from V and 0 bases from J, leaving 6 bases between. The CDR3 bases are TGCAGTGCTAGGGAGGTCTCTGGGGCCAACGTCCTGACTTTC. Translated, it gives CSAREVSGANVLTF.

The chain recombines TRBV5-1 with TRBJ2-7; 7 nucleotides line up with TRBD1. The CDR3 is 16 residues long. Germline assignment: CDR1 SGHRS and CDR2 YFSETQ. V trimming: 4 bases; J trimming: 0 bases; junction bases outside the gene matches: 10. CDR3 residues: CASSPLGQGDSYEQYF. The CDR3 DNA is TGCGCCAGCAGCCCCTTGGGGCAGGGGGACTCCTACGAGCAGTACTTC.

This clonotype has a handful of counts. The CDR3 nucleotides read TGTGCCAGCAGCTTTCTGGGGAGCGACACTGAAGCTTTCTTT. Translated: CASSFLGSDTEAFF. The chain combines TRBV7-8 with TRBJ1-1; D remains unclear. Trimming cost V 3 bases and J 3 bases, with 11 bases left between them. Germline CDR1 reads SGHVS; CDR2 reads FQNEAQ. The CDR3 loop spans 14 amino acids.

For this clonotype: One end of the junction fails to match germline, which may point to a read error. The chain combines TRBV2 with TRBJ2-1; either TRBD1 or TRBD2 may fit D (5 bases each). This CDR3 is built from 18 residues. Germline CDR1 SNHLY, CDR2 FYNNEI. The CDR3 coding sequence is TGTGCCGGCAGTGAAGGCCCCCCTTGGGGCCTCTCGGGAAATGAGCAGTTCTTC. Protein product: CAGSEGPPWGLSGNEQFF.

The gene calls are TRBV5-5 and TRBJ2-5, with a tentative D call TRBD2 (6 bases). CDR3 length: 14 amino acids. The V gene's germline CDR1 is SGHKS and CDR2 YYEKEE (reference sequence). Trimming took 1 base from V and 5 from J, leaving 12 bases between them. The CDR3 DNA sequence: TGTGCCAGCAGCTTGAGGAGGGCGGAGGAGACCCAGTACTTC. It codes for CASSLRRAEETQYF.

Comment on this clonotype: The junction differs from germline at one of its ends, possibly a read error. The rearrangement links TRBV29-1 to TRBJ2-7; D is uncertain. Germline CDR1 and CDR2: SQVTM and ANQGSEA. The CDR3 extends over 12 amino acids. The CDR3 protein is CSVEGLSHEQYF. CDR3 in DNA: TGCAGCGTTGAAGGCCTCTCCCACGAGCAGTACTTC.

On this clonotype: Just one base apart from a much larger clone, this may be a read error. The chain is built from TRBV25-1 and TRBJ2-3; D not certain. Trimming stripped 4 bases from V and 3 bases from J, with 11 bases between. This CDR3 spans 14 amino acids. Germline V gene lookup returns CDR1 MGHDK and CDR2 SYGVNS. CDR3 residues: CASSVVEITDTQYF. The DNA for the CDR3 is TGTGCCAGCAGTGTCGTGGAGATAACAGATACGCAGTATTTT. Based on the CDR3 plus reference TRBV25-1 and TRBJ2-3, the full variable domain is EADIYQTPRYLVIGTGKKITLECSQTMGHDKMYWYQQDPGMELHLIHYSYGVNSTEKGDLSSESTVSRIRTEHFPLTLESARPSHTSQYLCASSVVEITDTQYFGPGTRLTVL.

This chain joins TRBV15 and TRBJ2-1; D remains ambiguous. This CDR3 region has 13 residues. Germline-derived CDR1 and CDR2 are LNHNV and YYDKDF (reference sequence). The ends were cut back, 6 bases at V and 5 bases at J, with 11 bases in the middle. The CDR3 spells CATRAPFHNEQFF. Here the CDR3 DNA reads TGTGCCACCAGGGCGCCCTTCCACAATGAGCAGTTCTTC.

J is TRBJ1-1 and V is TRBV27; TRBD1 aligns across 9 bases. V shed 5 bases, J shed 0 bases, and the junction held 4 bases outside the gene matches. The CDR3 loop spans 15 amino acids. Germline CDR1 reads MNHEY; CDR2 reads SMNVEV (reference sequence). The CDR3 sequence is CASSRTGVMNTEAFF. Written as DNA, the CDR3 is TGTGCCAGCAGTCGGACAGGGGTCATGAACACTGAAGCTTTCTTT.